This T cell receptor beta chain was captured in a study of siplizumab effects on memory and regulatory T cells. Each sample contributed 96,000 or so TCR templates to the assay. Assay: immunoSEQ multiplex PCR; the TCRdb copy retains only in-frame clones and omits some. The table shows over 100,000 clones, with about 94% occurring only once. Study-wide results and limits: Apparently key alloresponse contributors, naive T cells also seemed more diverse than memory cells. Naive or memory phenotype was unassignable for roughly 75-95% of proliferating CD4+ or CD8+ clones.

The CDR3 length is 16 residues. V was pared by 3 bases and J by 4 bases, with 10 bases of the junction left unmatched. CDR1 is LNHNV and CDR2 is YYDKDF in the germline V gene (reference sequence). In the case of this clone: The antigen remains undetermined.

The TCR comes from a human donor in good health. Input material: Tregs sorted from blood. The chain is built from TRBV15 and TRBJ2-5, with 8 bases identical to TRBD2. CDR3 amino acids: CATSSAGRAVTETQYF. CDR3 in DNA: TGTGCCACCAGCAGCGCCGGGAGGGCGGTGACAGAGACCCAGTACTTC.